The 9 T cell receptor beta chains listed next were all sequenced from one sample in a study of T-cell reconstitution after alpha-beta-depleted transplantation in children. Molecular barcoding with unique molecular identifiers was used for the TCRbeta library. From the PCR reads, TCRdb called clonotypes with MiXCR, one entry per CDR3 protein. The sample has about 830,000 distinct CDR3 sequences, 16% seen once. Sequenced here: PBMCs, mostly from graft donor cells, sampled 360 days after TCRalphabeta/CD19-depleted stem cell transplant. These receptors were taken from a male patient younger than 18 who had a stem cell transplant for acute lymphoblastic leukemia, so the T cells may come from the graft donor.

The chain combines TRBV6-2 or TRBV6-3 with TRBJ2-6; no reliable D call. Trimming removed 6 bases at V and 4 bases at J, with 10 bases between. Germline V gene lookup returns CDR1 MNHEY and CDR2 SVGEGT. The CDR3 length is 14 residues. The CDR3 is CASRPLRGANVLTF. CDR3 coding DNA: TGTGCCAGCAGGCCCCTTAGGGGGGCCAACGTCCTGACTTTC.

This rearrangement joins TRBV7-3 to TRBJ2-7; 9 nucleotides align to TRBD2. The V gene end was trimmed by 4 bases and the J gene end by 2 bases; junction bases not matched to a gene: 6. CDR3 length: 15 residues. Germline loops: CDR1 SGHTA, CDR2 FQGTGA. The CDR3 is CASSSLAGTAYEQYF. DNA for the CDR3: TGTGCCAGCAGCTCTCTAGCGGGAACCGCCTACGAGCAGTACTTC.

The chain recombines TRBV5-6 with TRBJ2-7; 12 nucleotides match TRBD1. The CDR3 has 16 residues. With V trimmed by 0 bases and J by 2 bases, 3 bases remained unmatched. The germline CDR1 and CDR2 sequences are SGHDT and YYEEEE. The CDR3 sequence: CASSLAGQGAPYEQYF. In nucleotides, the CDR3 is TGTGCCAGCAGCTTGGCGGGACAGGGGGCCCCCTACGAGCAGTACTTC.

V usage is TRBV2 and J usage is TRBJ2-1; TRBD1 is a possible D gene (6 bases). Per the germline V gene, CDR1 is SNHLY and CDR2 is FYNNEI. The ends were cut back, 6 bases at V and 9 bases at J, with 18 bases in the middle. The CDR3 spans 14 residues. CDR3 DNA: TGTGCCAGCAGATACCGGGACAATTTGAGTGAGCAGTTCTTC. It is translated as CASRYRDNLSEQFF.

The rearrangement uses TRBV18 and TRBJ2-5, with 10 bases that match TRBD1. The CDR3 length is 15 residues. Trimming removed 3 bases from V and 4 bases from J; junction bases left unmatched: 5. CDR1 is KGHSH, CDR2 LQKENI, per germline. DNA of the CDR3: TGTGCCAGCTCACCGGGGGACAGGGGAGGAGAGACCCAGTACTTC. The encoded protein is CASSPGDRGGETQYF.

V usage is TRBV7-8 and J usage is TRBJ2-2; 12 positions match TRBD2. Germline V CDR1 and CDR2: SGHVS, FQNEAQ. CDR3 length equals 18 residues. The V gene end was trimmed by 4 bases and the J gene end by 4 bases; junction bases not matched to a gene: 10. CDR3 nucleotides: TGTGCCAGCAGCTCTCTAGCGGGAGGGTTCGTCGGCACCGGGGAGCTGTTTTTT. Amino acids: CASSSLAGGFVGTGELFF.

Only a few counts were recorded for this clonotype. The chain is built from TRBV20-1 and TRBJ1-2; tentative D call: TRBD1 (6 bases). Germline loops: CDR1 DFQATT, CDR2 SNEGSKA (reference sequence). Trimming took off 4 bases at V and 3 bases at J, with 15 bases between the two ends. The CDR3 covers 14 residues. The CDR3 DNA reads TGCAGTGCTACCCCCGGAGGGGGACACTATGGCTACACCTTC. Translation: CSATPGGGHYGYTF.

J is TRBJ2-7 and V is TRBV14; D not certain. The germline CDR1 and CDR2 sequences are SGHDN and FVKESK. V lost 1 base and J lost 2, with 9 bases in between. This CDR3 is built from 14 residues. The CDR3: CASSQGGSTYEQYF. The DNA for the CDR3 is TGTGCCAGCAGCCAAGGGGGTTCTACCTACGAGCAGTACTTC.

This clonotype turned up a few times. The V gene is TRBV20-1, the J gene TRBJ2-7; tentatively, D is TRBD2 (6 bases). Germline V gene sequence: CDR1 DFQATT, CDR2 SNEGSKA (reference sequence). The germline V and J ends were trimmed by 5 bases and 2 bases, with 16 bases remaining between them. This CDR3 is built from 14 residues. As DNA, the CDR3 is TGCAGTGCTTGCCGGGACTCTAGAGCCTACGAGCAGTACTTC. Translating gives CSACRDSRAYEQYF.